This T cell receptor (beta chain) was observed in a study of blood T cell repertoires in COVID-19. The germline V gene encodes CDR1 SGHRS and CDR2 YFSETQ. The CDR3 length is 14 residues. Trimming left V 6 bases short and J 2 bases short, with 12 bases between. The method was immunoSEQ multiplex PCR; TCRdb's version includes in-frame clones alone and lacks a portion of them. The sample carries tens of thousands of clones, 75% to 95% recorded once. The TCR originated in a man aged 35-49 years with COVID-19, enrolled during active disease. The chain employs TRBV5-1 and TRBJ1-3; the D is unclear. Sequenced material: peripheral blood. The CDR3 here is CASTGELAGNTIYF. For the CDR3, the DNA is TGCGCCAGCACGGGTGAGCTTGCTGGAAACACCATATATTTT.